The clone carrying this TCR beta chain has a count of ten or more. Its antigen is unknown. This sample was included in a study of response to subunit inactivated influenza vaccine. General study points: Authors proposed each seasonal influenza vaccination draws in few new T cells.

Trimming took 0 bases from V and 9 from J, leaving 9 bases between them. Germline values: CDR1 LGHDT, CDR2 YNNKEL (reference sequence). The CDR3 sequence is 13 residues long. MiXCR was run by TCRdb on the RT-PCR reads, yielding one entry per CDR3 protein. The sample holds 490,000 or so distinct CDR3 sequences, less than 8% seen once. The receptor's source is a man aged 50-75 years who received an inactivated influenza vaccine. This chain joins TRBV3-1 and TRBJ1-5; no clear D gene. The input for sequencing was PBMCs from blood, taken around 2 years after vaccination. CDR3 DNA: TGTGCCAGCAGCCAAGAGGGCCGGGGGCCCCAGCATTTT. Protein sequence: CASSQEGRGPQHF.